The source of this T cell receptor (beta chain) is a study of shared clonotypes between healthy human individuals. The protocol was immunoSEQ multiplex PCR, while the TCRdb copy is restricted to in-frame clones and leaves out a portion. The table includes a few hundred thousand clones, 77% detected once. CDR3 length: 14 residues. Trimming took 3 bases from V and 3 from J, leaving 13 bases between them. The germline CDR1 and CDR2 sequences are SGDLS and YYNGEE. General observations from the study: Measured sharing among donors was expected to vary with sequencing depth.

A word on this clone: Its antigen is not known.

The sequenced sample consisted of PBMCs. The V and J genes are TRBV9 and TRBJ2-7, with D possibly TRBD2 on 6 matching bases. This TCR came from a woman aged 40 to 50 in good health. Some clones in this sample may be carry-over from other donors' samples. As DNA, the CDR3 is TGTGCCAGCAGCGCGGCGGGACGAGACTACGAGCAGTACTTC. Protein product: CASSAAGRDYEQYF.